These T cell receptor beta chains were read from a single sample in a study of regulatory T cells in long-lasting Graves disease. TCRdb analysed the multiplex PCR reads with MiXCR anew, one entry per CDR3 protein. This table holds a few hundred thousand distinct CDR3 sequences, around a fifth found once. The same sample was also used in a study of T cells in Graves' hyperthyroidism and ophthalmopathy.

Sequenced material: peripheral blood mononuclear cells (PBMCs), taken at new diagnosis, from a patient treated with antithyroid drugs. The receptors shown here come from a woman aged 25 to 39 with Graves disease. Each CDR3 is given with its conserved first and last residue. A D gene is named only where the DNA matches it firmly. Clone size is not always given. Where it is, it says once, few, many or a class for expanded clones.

CDR3 protein: CASSESTGNTEAFF
CDR3 DNA: TGCGCCAGCAGTGAGTCCACAGGGAACACTGAAGCTTTCTTT
clone size: many
V gene: TRBV6-1
J gene: TRBJ1-1
D gene: .
CDR3 length: 14

CDR3 protein: CASSQGARSPLHF
CDR3 DNA: TGTGCCAGCAGCCAAGGGGCGCGATCACCCCTCCACTTT
clone size: many
V gene: TRBV3-1
J gene: TRBJ1-6
D gene: .
CDR3 length: 13

CDR3 protein: CASSDPPADTQYF
CDR3 DNA: TGCGCCAGCAGCGATCCTCCAGCAGATACGCAGTATTTT
clone size: many
V gene: TRBV5-1
J gene: TRBJ2-3
D gene: .
CDR3 length: 13

CDR3 protein: CASSDSFRGMSGYTF
CDR3 DNA: TGCGCCAGCAGTGACTCATTCAGGGGTATGAGTGGCTACACCTTC
clone size: many
V gene: TRBV10-2
J gene: TRBJ1-2
D gene: .
CDR3 length: 15

CDR3 protein: CASSYAGDTYEQYF
CDR3 DNA: TGTGCCAGCAGTTACGCGGGGGACACCTACGAGCAGTACTTC
clone size: many
V gene: TRBV6-5
J gene: TRBJ2-7
D gene: .
CDR3 length: 14

CDR3 protein: CASSRSGTSFNEQFF
CDR3 DNA: TGTGCCAGCAGCCGCTCCGGGACTAGTTTTAATGAGCAGTTCTTC
clone size: .
V gene: TRBV7-8
J gene: TRBJ2-1
D gene: TRBD2
CDR3 length: 15

CDR3 protein: CASIPPGGAAKEQFF
CDR3 DNA: TGTGCCAGTATCCCCCCAGGGGGCGCAGCGAAGGAGCAGTTCTTC
clone size: many
V gene: TRBV19
J gene: TRBJ2-1
D gene: TRBD1
CDR3 length: 15

CDR3 protein: CASSQRGTKETQYF
CDR3 DNA: TGTGCCAGCAGCCAACGCGGGACCAAAGAGACCCAGTACTTC
clone size: few
V gene: TRBV3-1
J gene: TRBJ2-5
D gene: .
CDR3 length: 14

CDR3 protein: CASRPGQSPGELFF
CDR3 DNA: TGTGCCAGCCGCCCTGGACAGAGTCCCGGGGAGCTGTTTTTT
clone size: .
V gene: TRBV9
J gene: TRBJ2-2
D gene: .
CDR3 length: 14

CDR3 protein: CASSQEVNTEAFF
CDR3 DNA: TGTGCCAGCAGCCAAGAAGTGAACACTGAAGCTTTCTTT
clone size: many
V gene: TRBV3-1
J gene: TRBJ1-1
D gene: .
CDR3 length: 13

CDR3 protein: CASSLGQRANYGYTF
CDR3 DNA: TGTGCCAGCAGCTTAGGACAGAGAGCTAACTATGGCTACACCTTC
clone size: many
V gene: TRBV7-2
J gene: TRBJ1-2
D gene: .
CDR3 length: 15

CDR3 protein: CATSDRPGEQFF
CDR3 DNA: TGTGCCACCAGTGACAGGCCAGGTGAGCAGTTCTTC
clone size: .
V gene: TRBV24-1
J gene: TRBJ2-1
D gene: .
CDR3 length: 12

CDR3 protein: CASSPGGATTDTQYF
CDR3 DNA: TGTGCCAGCAGCCCTGGCGGGGCGACCACAGATACGCAGTATTTT
clone size: .
V gene: TRBV11-3
J gene: TRBJ2-3
D gene: .
CDR3 length: 15

CDR3 protein: CASSYGVDTQYF
CDR3 DNA: TGTGCCAGCAGTTATGGGGTAGATACGCAGTATTTT
clone size: few
V gene: TRBV6-9
J gene: TRBJ2-3
D gene: .
CDR3 length: 12

CDR3 protein: CASSQRGSSYEQYF
CDR3 DNA: TGTGCCAGCAGCCAACGGGGTTCCTCCTACGAGCAGTACTTC
clone size: .
V gene: TRBV4-2
J gene: TRBJ2-7
D gene: .
CDR3 length: 14

CDR3 protein: CASSHGQGRDQPQHF
CDR3 DNA: TGTGCCAGCAGCCACGGACAGGGCCGAGATCAGCCCCAGCATTTT
clone size: many
V gene: TRBV12-3/TRBV12-4
J gene: TRBJ1-5
D gene: TRBD1
CDR3 length: 15

CDR3 protein: CASSLQLGGTGNQPQHF
CDR3 DNA: TGTGCCAGCAGTTTACAGTTGGGCGGGACAGGGAATCAGCCCCAGCATTTT
clone size: many
V gene: TRBV12-3/TRBV12-4
J gene: TRBJ1-5
D gene: TRBD1
CDR3 length: 17

CDR3 protein: CASSLQGANEKLFF
CDR3 DNA: TGTGCCAGCAGTTTACAGGGGGCTAATGAAAAACTGTTTTTT
clone size: many
V gene: TRBV28
J gene: TRBJ1-4
D gene: TRBD1
CDR3 length: 14

CDR3 protein: CSARGTPATNEKLFF
CDR3 DNA: TGCAGCGCCCGAGGGACACCAGCAACTAATGAAAAACTGTTTTTT
clone size: many
V gene: TRBV29-1
J gene: TRBJ1-4
D gene: .
CDR3 length: 15

CDR3 protein: CSARTGPGEQFF
CDR3 DNA: TGCAGCGCCCGGACAGGGCCCGGTGAGCAGTTCTTC
clone size: many
V gene: TRBV29-1
J gene: TRBJ2-1
D gene: TRBD1
CDR3 length: 12

CDR3 protein: CASSRQVASSPLHF
CDR3 DNA: TGTGCCAGCAGTCGACAGGTTGCTAGTTCACCCCTCCACTTT
clone size: many
V gene: TRBV28
J gene: TRBJ1-6
D gene: .
CDR3 length: 14

CDR3 protein: CASRTISGREYNEQFF
CDR3 DNA: TGTGCCAGCAGAACCATTAGCGGGAGGGAGTACAATGAGCAGTTCTTC
clone size: few
V gene: TRBV28
J gene: TRBJ2-1
D gene: TRBD2
CDR3 length: 16

CDR3 protein: CASRAGNTEASF
CDR3 DNA: TGTGCCAGCAGGGCGGGGAACACTGAAGCTTCCTTT
clone size: few
V gene: TRBV6-1
J gene: TRBJ1-1
D gene: .
CDR3 length: 12

CDR3 protein: CASSFGRNQPQHF
CDR3 DNA: TGTGCCAGTAGTTTCGGACGGAATCAGCCCCAGCATTTT
clone size: .
V gene: TRBV19
J gene: TRBJ1-5
D gene: .
CDR3 length: 13

CDR3 protein: CASRPLAGGPNEQFF
CDR3 DNA: TGTGCCAGCAGGCCACTAGCGGGAGGGCCGAATGAGCAGTTCTTC
clone size: .
V gene: TRBV12-3/TRBV12-4
J gene: TRBJ2-1
D gene: TRBD2
CDR3 length: 15

CDR3 protein: CASSVAGTGAGNTIYF
CDR3 DNA: TGTGCCAGCAGCGTAGCTGGGACAGGGGCGGGAAACACCATATATTTT
clone size: many
V gene: TRBV9
J gene: TRBJ1-3
D gene: TRBD1
CDR3 length: 16

CDR3 protein: CASSLVDGNQPQHF
CDR3 DNA: TGTGCCAGCAGCTTGGTCGATGGCAATCAGCCCCAGCATTTT
clone size: many
V gene: TRBV5-8
J gene: TRBJ1-5
D gene: .
CDR3 length: 14

CDR3 protein: CASSHRSGGNEQFF
CDR3 DNA: TGTGCCAGCAGCCATCGGTCCGGGGGCAATGAGCAGTTCTTC
clone size: few
V gene: TRBV7-9
J gene: TRBJ2-1
D gene: .
CDR3 length: 14

CDR3 protein: CATGKNYGYTF
CDR3 DNA: TGTGCCACCGGTAAGAACTATGGCTACACCTTC
clone size: many
V gene: TRBV6-1
J gene: TRBJ1-2
D gene: .
CDR3 length: 11

CDR3 protein: CASSSNRDSSYEQYF
CDR3 DNA: TGTGCCAGCAGTTCTAACCGGGACAGCTCCTACGAGCAGTACTTC
clone size: many
V gene: TRBV6-5
J gene: TRBJ2-7
D gene: TRBD1
CDR3 length: 15

CDR3 protein: CASSLSVGTGLNYEQYF
CDR3 DNA: TGTGCCAGCAGTTTATCAGTGGGGACAGGCCTGAATTACGAGCAGTACTTC
clone size: many
V gene: TRBV27
J gene: TRBJ2-7
D gene: TRBD1
CDR3 length: 17

CDR3 protein: CASSHGDYYGYTF
CDR3 DNA: TGTGCCAGCAGTCACGGGGACTACTATGGCTACACCTTC
clone size: many
V gene: TRBV28
J gene: TRBJ1-2
D gene: .
CDR3 length: 13

CDR3 protein: CASSHDRVSWYNEQFF
CDR3 DNA: TGTGCCAGCAGCCATGACAGGGTGTCATGGTACAATGAGCAGTTCTTC
clone size: many
V gene: TRBV27
J gene: TRBJ2-1
D gene: TRBD1
CDR3 length: 16

CDR3 protein: CAISESGGTSGRAEQFF
CDR3 DNA: TGTGCCATCAGTGAGTCGGGAGGGACTAGCGGGAGAGCTGAGCAGTTCTTC
clone size: many
V gene: TRBV10-3
J gene: TRBJ2-1
D gene: TRBD2
CDR3 length: 17

CDR3 protein: CASSLGDRNYGYTF
CDR3 DNA: TGTGCCAGCAGTTTAGGGGACAGGAACTATGGCTACACCTTC
clone size: many
V gene: TRBV28
J gene: TRBJ1-2
D gene: TRBD1
CDR3 length: 14

CDR3 protein: CASSSGPGREQYF
CDR3 DNA: TGTGCCAGCAGTTCCGGACCTGGAAGGGAGCAGTACTTC
clone size: many
V gene: TRBV12-3/TRBV12-4
J gene: TRBJ2-7
D gene: .
CDR3 length: 13

CDR3 protein: CASSIGGTQETQYF
CDR3 DNA: TGTGCCAGTAGTATAGGAGGGACCCAGGAGACCCAGTACTTC
clone size: many
V gene: TRBV19
J gene: TRBJ2-5
D gene: .
CDR3 length: 14

CDR3 protein: CASSFPRSSGGASYEQYF
CDR3 DNA: TGTGCCAGCAGTTTCCCCCGGAGTAGCGGGGGGGCCTCCTACGAGCAGTACTTC
clone size: once
V gene: TRBV28
J gene: TRBJ2-7
D gene: TRBD2
CDR3 length: 18

CDR3 protein: CASSFGQDDPDGYTF
CDR3 DNA: TGTGCCAGCAGCTTCGGACAGGACGACCCAGATGGCTACACCTTC
clone size: .
V gene: TRBV5-6
J gene: TRBJ1-2
D gene: TRBD1
CDR3 length: 15

CDR3 protein: CASSPSPNSPLHF
CDR3 DNA: TGTGCCAGCTCACCATCGCCGAATTCACCCCTCCACTTT
clone size: many
V gene: TRBV18
J gene: TRBJ1-6
D gene: .
CDR3 length: 13

CDR3 protein: CASSAPRGGDTQYF
CDR3 DNA: TGTGCCAGCAGTGCCCCCCGAGGGGGAGATACGCAGTATTTT
clone size: few
V gene: TRBV28
J gene: TRBJ2-3
D gene: .
CDR3 length: 14

CDR3 protein: CASSSSEQYF
CDR3 DNA: TGTGCCAGCAGCTCTTCCGAGCAGTACTTC
clone size: many
V gene: TRBV11-2
J gene: TRBJ2-7
D gene: .
CDR3 length: 10

CDR3 protein: CASSPPRAGRNEKLFF
CDR3 DNA: TGTGCCAGCAGTCCACCCCGGGCAGGCCGAAATGAAAAACTGTTTTTT
clone size: .
V gene: TRBV27
J gene: TRBJ1-4
D gene: .
CDR3 length: 16

CDR3 protein: CASSPLTGGGIAFF
CDR3 DNA: TGTGCCAGCAGCCCCTTGACAGGGGGGGGTATAGCTTTCTTT
clone size: many
V gene: TRBV11-3
J gene: TRBJ1-1
D gene: TRBD1
CDR3 length: 14

CDR3 protein: CASSPQGMNTEAFF
CDR3 DNA: TGTGCCAGCAGCCCTCAGGGGATGAACACTGAAGCTTTCTTT
clone size: .
V gene: TRBV3-1
J gene: TRBJ1-1
D gene: .
CDR3 length: 14

CDR3 protein: CASSQDRGASSYEQYF
CDR3 DNA: TGCGCCAGCAGCCAAGATAGAGGAGCGAGCTCCTACGAGCAGTACTTC
clone size: few
V gene: TRBV4-1
J gene: TRBJ2-7
D gene: .
CDR3 length: 16

CDR3 protein: CASTFDHEQFF
CDR3 DNA: TGTGCCAGCACCTTTGACCATGAGCAGTTCTTC
clone size: .
V gene: TRBV11-2
J gene: TRBJ2-1
D gene: .
CDR3 length: 11

CDR3 protein: CASSADRLWYEQYF
CDR3 DNA: TGTGCCAGCAGCGCCGACAGGCTATGGTACGAGCAGTACTTC
clone size: .
V gene: TRBV7-9
J gene: TRBJ2-7
D gene: .
CDR3 length: 14

CDR3 protein: CASSPDDSSNQPQHF
CDR3 DNA: TGTGCCAGTAGCCCGGATGACAGTAGCAATCAGCCCCAGCATTTT
clone size: many
V gene: TRBV19
J gene: TRBJ1-5
D gene: .
CDR3 length: 15

CDR3 protein: CASSQDLRQAGGYTF
CDR3 DNA: TGTGCCAGCAGCCAAGATCTCAGACAGGCTGGAGGCTACACCTTC
clone size: many
V gene: TRBV3-1
J gene: TRBJ1-2
D gene: .
CDR3 length: 15

CDR3 protein: CASSIGGGTNTEAFF
CDR3 DNA: TGTGCCAGTAGTATAGGCGGAGGAACCAACACTGAAGCTTTCTTT
clone size: many
V gene: TRBV19
J gene: TRBJ1-1
D gene: .
CDR3 length: 15

CDR3 protein: CSASQQGEGNTEAFF
CDR3 DNA: TGCAGTGCTTCCCAACAGGGGGAGGGGAACACTGAAGCTTTCTTT
clone size: many
V gene: TRBV20-1
J gene: TRBJ1-1
D gene: TRBD1
CDR3 length: 15

CDR3 protein: CASSTGRTGLNTEAFF
CDR3 DNA: TGTGCCAGTAGTACGGGCAGGACAGGGTTGAACACTGAAGCTTTCTTT
clone size: many
V gene: TRBV19
J gene: TRBJ1-1
D gene: TRBD1
CDR3 length: 16

CDR3 protein: CASSLTGQGQGGKLFF
CDR3 DNA: TGTGCCAGCAGCTTAACAGGGCAGGGACAGGGAGGAAAACTGTTTTTT
clone size: .
V gene: TRBV11-2
J gene: TRBJ1-4
D gene: TRBD1
CDR3 length: 16

CDR3 protein: CAISGGTSGRSTGELFF
CDR3 DNA: TGTGCCATCAGTGGGGGGACTAGCGGGAGGAGCACCGGGGAGCTGTTTTTT
clone size: many
V gene: TRBV10-3
J gene: TRBJ2-2
D gene: TRBD2
CDR3 length: 17

CDR3 protein: CASSFIGQGDQPQHF
CDR3 DNA: TGTGCCAGCAGCTTTATTGGGCAGGGGGATCAGCCCCAGCATTTT
clone size: .
V gene: TRBV7-3
J gene: TRBJ1-5
D gene: TRBD1
CDR3 length: 15

CDR3 protein: CASSTTDGQRGFNTGELFF
CDR3 DNA: TGTGCCAGCAGCACCACCGATGGACAACGGGGCTTCAACACCGGGGAGCTGTTTTTT
clone size: many
V gene: TRBV12-3/TRBV12-4
J gene: TRBJ2-2
D gene: .
CDR3 length: 19